The rows below give T cell receptor beta chains drawn from one sample of a study of cytomegalovirus exposure and HLA in healthy donors. The assay was immunoSEQ multiplex PCR, and TCRdb's table has in-frame clones only and misses some. The table shows some 120,000 clones, with about 80% occurring only once. Sequenced sample: PBMCs. All receptors come from a man aged 25-40 years in good health and CMV-seronegative. Each CDR3 is given with its conserved first and last residue. Each record gives: D gene, V gene, J gene, clone size, CDR3 protein, CDR3 DNA. A D gene is named only where the DNA matches it firmly. A row's size may be missing; if present it is once, few, many or a size class.

>.|TRBV18|TRBJ1-5|.
CASSPVGTSNQPQHF
TGTGCCAGCTCACCGGTAGGGACAAGTAATCAGCCCCAGCATTTT
>.|TRBV4-3|TRBJ1-1|.
CASSQVVRGFNTEAFF
TGCGCCAGCAGCCAAGTCGTTCGGGGGTTCAACACTGAAGCTTTCTTT
>.|TRBV9|TRBJ1-5|.
CASSVDGEQPQHF
TGTGCCAGCAGCGTTGACGGGGAGCAGCCCCAGCATTTT
>TRBD1|TRBV29-1|TRBJ1-2|once
CSVAGGFGYTF
TGCAGCGTTGCAGGGGGCTTTGGCTACACCTTC
>.|TRBV19|TRBJ2-1|.
CASSLAGSYNEQFF
TGTGCCAGTAGTCTCGCAGGGTCCTACAATGAGCAGTTCTTC
>.|TRBV5-5|TRBJ1-2|.
CASSPTGSAGYTF
TGTGCCAGCAGCCCTACAGGGTCGGCTGGCTACACCTTC
>TRBD1|TRBV27|TRBJ1-2|.
CASSLSWTGGFGYTF
TGTGCCAGCAGTTTATCGTGGACAGGGGGCTTTGGCTACACCTTC
>TRBD1|TRBV14|TRBJ1-1|.
CASSLRQGMNTEAFF
TGTGCCAGCAGCCTTAGACAGGGTATGAACACTGAAGCTTTCTTT
>TRBD1|TRBV10-3|TRBJ2-7|few
CAISDGQASPYEQYF
TGTGCCATCAGTGACGGACAGGCCTCCCCCTACGAGCAGTACTTC
>.|TRBV19|TRBJ2-1|.
CASRGVAILYNEQFF
TGTGCCAGTAGAGGAGTGGCGATCTTATACAATGAGCAGTTCTTC
>.|TRBV2|TRBJ1-6|.
CASIRERNSPLHF
TGTGCCAGCATAAGGGAGAGGAATTCACCCCTCCACTTT
>.|TRBV11-3|TRBJ2-7|once
CASSSDSGYEQYF
TGTGCCAGCAGCTCAGACAGCGGCTACGAGCAGTACTTC
>.|TRBV30|TRBJ2-1|.
CAWELSSYNEQFF
TGTGCCTGGGAACTTAGCTCCTACAATGAGCAGTTCTTC
>.|TRBV30|TRBJ2-5|.
CASADQETQYF
TGTGCATCGGCGGACCAAGAGACCCAGTACTTC
>.|TRBV30|TRBJ1-1|.
CAWRGWDSRQVNTEAFF
TGTGCCTGGAGAGGCTGGGATTCTCGACAGGTGAACACTGAAGCTTTCTTT
>TRBD2|TRBV6-4|TRBJ2-5|.
CASSDSTTSRTKETQYF
TGTGCCAGCAGTGACTCAACGACTAGCCGGACCAAAGAGACCCAGTACTTC
>.|TRBV5-5|TRBJ2-7|few
CASSPGNREYEQYF
TGTGCCAGCAGCCCCGGGAATCGCGAGTACGAGCAGTACTTC
>TRBD2|TRBV5-1|TRBJ2-5|.
CASSLTGLAGVGETQYF
TGCGCCAGCAGCCTAACCGGACTAGCGGGGGTCGGGGAGACCCAGTACTTC
>.|TRBV2|TRBJ1-2|once
CASSEALYGYTF
TGTGCCAGCAGTGAAGCTTTATATGGCTACACCTTC
>.|TRBV5-1|TRBJ1-1|.
CASSLDGAPGGEAFF
TGCGCCAGCAGCTTGGATGGGGCCCCCGGGGGGGAAGCTTTCTTT
>.|TRBV4-3|TRBJ1-2|.
CASSQATGEPLYGYTF
TGCGCCAGCAGCCAAGCTACCGGGGAGCCCCTCTATGGCTACACCTTC
>TRBD2|TRBV2|TRBJ2-3|.
CASRGTSGRISDTQYF
TGTGCCAGCAGGGGGACTAGCGGGAGGATTTCAGATACGCAGTATTTT
>.|TRBV5-8|TRBJ2-7|.
CASSLSSAYEQYF
TGTGCCAGCAGCTTGTCCTCGGCCTACGAGCAGTACTTC
>TRBD1|TRBV6-4|TRBJ2-7|.
CASRRDSGSYEQYF
TGTGCCAGCCGTCGGGACAGCGGTTCCTACGAGCAGTACTTC
>.|TRBV11-2|TRBJ1-3|.
CASSFTRSSGNTIYF
TGTGCCAGCAGCTTCACACGGAGCTCTGGAAACACCATATATTTT
>.|TRBV28|TRBJ2-7|.
CASSLGGAPSYEQYF
TGTGCCAGCAGTTTAGGTGGGGCACCCTCCTACGAGCAGTACTTC
>.|TRBV18|TRBJ1-5|.
CASSPRKGGEVNNQPQHF
TGTGCCAGCTCACCACGGAAAGGAGGGGAGGTGAACAATCAGCCCCAGCATTTT
>TRBD1|TRBV6-5|TRBJ2-1|.
CASKPGQGHYNEQFF
TGTGCCAGCAAGCCCGGACAGGGGCACTACAATGAGCAGTTCTTC
>.|TRBV29-1|TRBJ1-2|.
CSVGPTGYGYTF
TGCAGCGTGGGACCGACAGGCTATGGCTACACCTTC
>.|TRBV15|TRBJ1-1|.
CATSYGRLTGGRTEAFF
TGTGCCACCAGCTACGGGAGGCTTACGGGTGGACGGACTGAAGCTTTCTTT
>.|TRBV5-1|TRBJ2-3|.
CASSLALRTDTQYF
TGCGCCAGCAGCTTGGCCCTCAGAACAGATACGCAGTATTTT
>TRBD1|TRBV4-3|TRBJ1-2|.
CASSQFGTGVDGYTF
TGCGCCAGCAGCCAATTCGGGACAGGGGTTGATGGCTACACCTTC
>.|TRBV6-5|TRBJ1-6|.
CASSPQGSYNSPLHF
TGCGCCAGCAGTCCCCAGGGGTCCTATAATTCACCCCTCCACTTT
>.|TRBV25-1|TRBJ1-2|.
CASSHQGTRSYGYTF
TGTGCCAGCAGTCACCAGGGGACGAGGAGCTATGGCTACACCTTC
>.|TRBV6-1|TRBJ2-3|.
CASSEQGSTPDTQYF
TGTGCCAGCAGTGAACAGGGTTCAACCCCAGATACGCAGTATTTT
>.|TRBV11-3|TRBJ1-5|few
CASSLAGVRTQHF
TGTGCCAGCAGCTTAGCCGGGGTCAGGACCCAGCATTTT
>.|TRBV10-3|TRBJ2-3|.
CAISVPGLGTDTQYF
TGTGCCATCAGTGTCCCGGGATTAGGCACAGATACGCAGTATTTT
>TRBD1|TRBV18|TRBJ1-1|.
CASSPQSGTGFPSMNTEAFF
TGTGCCAGCTCACCACAGTCCGGGACAGGGTTCCCCTCTATGAACACTGAAGCTTTCTTT
>TRBD1|TRBV6-4|TRBJ1-2|.
CASSPTGFRGGYTF
TGTGCCAGCAGTCCGACAGGGTTTCGAGGCGGCTACACCTTC
>.|TRBV30|TRBJ2-5|.
CAWSDREETQYF
TGTGCCTGGAGTGACAGGGAAGAGACCCAGTACTTC
>TRBD2|TRBV5-6|TRBJ2-7|.
CASTTGGWRTAYEQYF
TGTGCCAGCACCACGGGGGGGTGGCGGACAGCCTACGAGCAGTACTTC
>.|TRBV7-3|TRBJ2-2|.
CASSLKLVAGAANTGELFF
TGTGCCAGCAGCTTAAAATTGGTGGCGGGGGCCGCGAACACCGGGGAGCTGTTTTTT
>.|TRBV30|TRBJ1-5|few
CAWSGGGGNRPQHF
TGTGCCTGGAGCGGAGGGGGGGGCAATCGGCCCCAGCATTTT
>TRBD2|TRBV30|TRBJ2-7|.
CAWSVRWTSGSSYEQYF
TGTGCCTGGAGTGTACGATGGACTAGCGGGAGCTCCTACGAGCAGTACTTC
>.|TRBV7-3|TRBJ2-5|once
CASSLIVQETQYF
TGTGCCAGCAGCTTAATCGTCCAAGAGACCCAGTACTTC
>TRBD2|TRBV5-5|TRBJ2-2|.
CASSLTSASTGELFF
TGTGCCAGCAGCTTGACTAGCGCGAGCACCGGGGAGCTGTTTTTT
>TRBD1|TRBV5-1|TRBJ1-2|.
CASGDRVNYGYTF
TGCGCCAGCGGGGACAGGGTGAACTATGGCTACACCTTC
>TRBD1|TRBV28|TRBJ1-2|.
CASSLWGPGQGFNGYTF
TGTGCCAGCAGTTTATGGGGACCGGGACAGGGGTTTAATGGCTACACCTTC
>.|TRBV28|TRBJ1-5|.
CASTPRGHGNQPQHF
TGTGCCAGCACCCCCAGGGGTCACGGCAATCAGCCCCAGCATTTT
>.|TRBV10-2|TRBJ1-4|once
CASRAGLFEKLFF
TGCGCCAGCAGGGCGGGATTATTTGAAAAACTGTTTTTT
>.|TRBV4-1|TRBJ2-7|.
CASSQHTQGPWDF
TGCGCCAGCAGCCAACACACACAGGGCCCCTGGGACTTC
>.|TRBV10-3|TRBJ1-5|.
CAISGAGSVNNQPQHF
TGTGCCATCAGTGGGGCAGGATCGGTCAACAATCAGCCCCAGCATTTT
>.|TRBV10-3|TRBJ1-2|.
CAISQGFYGYTF
TGTGCCATCAGTCAGGGGTTCTATGGCTACACCTTC
>.|TRBV11-2|TRBJ2-5|.
CASSLGRGLEETQYF
TGTGCCAGCAGCTTAGGTAGAGGGTTAGAGGAGACCCAGTACTTC
>TRBD1|TRBV11-3|TRBJ1-1|.
CASSLEGQKNTEAFF
TGTGCCAGCAGCTTAGAGGGACAGAAGAACACTGAAGCTTTCTTT
>.|TRBV10-3|TRBJ1-1|.
CAANTPTRSNTEAFF
TGTGCCGCTAACACCCCGACACGGTCGAACACTGAAGCTTTCTTT
>.|TRBV9|TRBJ1-2|.
CASSQGHTAGYTF
TGTGCCAGCAGCCAAGGACACACGGCTGGCTACACCTTC
>TRBD2|TRBV4-2|TRBJ2-7|few
CASSQEEGTSGYEQYF
TGTGCCAGCAGCCAAGAAGAGGGGACTAGCGGCTACGAGCAGTACTTC
>TRBD1|TRBV28|TRBJ1-2|.
CASSSGGTAERGYTF
TGTGCCAGCAGTTCGGGGGGGACAGCTGAAAGGGGCTACACCTTC
>TRBD2|TRBV29-1|TRBJ2-1|.
CSIQRTSGRGEQFF
TGCAGCATACAACGGACTAGCGGGAGAGGTGAGCAGTTCTTC